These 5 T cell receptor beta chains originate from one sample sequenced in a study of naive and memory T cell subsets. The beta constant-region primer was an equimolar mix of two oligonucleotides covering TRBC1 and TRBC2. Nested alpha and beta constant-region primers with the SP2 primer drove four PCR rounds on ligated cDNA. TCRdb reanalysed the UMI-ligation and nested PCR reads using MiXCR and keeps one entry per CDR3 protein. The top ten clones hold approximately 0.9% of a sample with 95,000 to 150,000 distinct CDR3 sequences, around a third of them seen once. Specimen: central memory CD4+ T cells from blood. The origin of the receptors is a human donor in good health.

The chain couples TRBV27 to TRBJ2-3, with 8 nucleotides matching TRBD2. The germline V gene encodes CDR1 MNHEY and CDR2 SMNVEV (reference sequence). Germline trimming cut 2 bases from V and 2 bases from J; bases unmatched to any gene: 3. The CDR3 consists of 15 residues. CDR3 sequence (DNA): TGTGCCAGCAGTTTAACTAGCGGAAACACAGATACGCAGTATTTT. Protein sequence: CASSLTSGNTDTQYF.

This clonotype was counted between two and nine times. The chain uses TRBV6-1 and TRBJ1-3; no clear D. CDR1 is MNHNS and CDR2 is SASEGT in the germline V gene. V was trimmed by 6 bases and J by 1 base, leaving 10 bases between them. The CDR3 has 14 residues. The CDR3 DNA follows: TGTGCCAGCAGGACGGACTTATCTGGAAACACCATATATTTT. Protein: CASRTDLSGNTIYF.

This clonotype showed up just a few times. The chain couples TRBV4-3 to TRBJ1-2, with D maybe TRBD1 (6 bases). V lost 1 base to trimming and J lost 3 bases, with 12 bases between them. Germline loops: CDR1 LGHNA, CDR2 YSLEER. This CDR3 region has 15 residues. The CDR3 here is CASSQGVGGHYGYTF. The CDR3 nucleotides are TGCGCCAGCAGCCAAGGCGTCGGGGGCCACTATGGCTACACCTTC.

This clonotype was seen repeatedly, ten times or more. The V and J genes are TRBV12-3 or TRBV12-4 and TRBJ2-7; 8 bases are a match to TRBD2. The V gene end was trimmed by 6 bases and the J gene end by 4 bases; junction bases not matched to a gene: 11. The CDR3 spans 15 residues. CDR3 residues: CASSPHGGGLYEQYF. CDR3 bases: TGTGCCAGCAGCCCTCACGGGGGGGGATTATACGAGCAGTACTTC.

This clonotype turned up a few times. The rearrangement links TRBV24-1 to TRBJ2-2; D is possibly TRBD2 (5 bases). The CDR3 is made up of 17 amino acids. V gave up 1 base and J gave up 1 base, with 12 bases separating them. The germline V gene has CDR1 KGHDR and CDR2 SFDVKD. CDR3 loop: CATSDFGPGKNTGELFF. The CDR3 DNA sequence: TGTGCCACCAGTGATTTCGGGCCGGGGAAGAACACCGGGGAGCTGTTTTTT.